The 26 T cell receptor beta chains in this list originate from one sample, sequenced in a study of CD8 T cells in ankylosing spondylitis. Points from the study as a whole: Blood of patients with ankylosing spondylitis appeared to be characterized by a TCR beta motif of 8 or 9 highly homologous variants.

Antigens of these TCRs are unknown. TCRdb independently ran MiXCR on the 5' RACE reads; one entry per CDR3 protein. The sample yields about 440,000 distinct CDR3 sequences, under 20% seen once. Sequences were obtained from blood, either unsorted or a sorted T cell fraction (not recorded which). The receptor source for this set is a male donor with ankylosing spondylitis.

The genes are TRBV10-1 and TRBJ2-3; D is unresolved. Germline V gene data show CDR1 as WNHNN and CDR2 as SYGVQD (reference sequence). Trimming shortened V by 6 bases and J by 1 base, and 8 bases separated the two germline ends. CDR3 length: 13 amino acids. CDR3 bases: TGCGCCAGCAGCGCCGCGGGCACAGATACGCAGTATTTT. Its protein product is CASSAAGTDTQYF.

This clonotype was found a few times. The V gene is TRBV20-1, the J gene TRBJ2-1; tentatively, D is TRBD2 (5 bases). Germline V CDR1 and CDR2: DFQATT, SNEGSKA (reference sequence). Trimming stripped 6 bases from V and 1 base from J, with 10 bases between. There are 13 residues in the CDR3. CDR3 DNA sequence: TGCAGTGCGGGCGGGTTATCCTACAATGAGCAGTTCTTC. Amino acid sequence: CSAGGLSYNEQFF.

The chain carries TRBV21-1 and TRBJ2-1. TRBV21-1 is labeled a pseudogene. The CDR3 spans 14 residues. CDR3 coding DNA: TGTGCCAGCAGCAAAGTCGCGGACTACAATGAGCAGTTCTTC. Residues: CASSKVADYNEQFF.

The sample holds many counts of this clonotype. The CDR3 region has the DNA TGTGCCAGCAGCTGGGACAGGGGGCAGCCCCAGCATTTT. Residues: CASSWDRGQPQHF. The chain is built from TRBV5-5 and TRBJ1-5, with 11 bases aligning to TRBD1. This CDR3 contains 13 residues. CDR1 is SGHKS, CDR2 YYEKEE, per germline (reference sequence). The V and J ends lost 3 bases and 7 bases, in that order; junction bases with no gene match: 0.

The sample holds a few counts of this clonotype. V and J are TRBV20-1 and TRBJ2-7; a possible D gene is TRBD1 (5 bases). The germline gives CDR1 DFQATT, CDR2 SNEGSKA (reference sequence). V was shortened by 6 bases and J by 1 base, with 10 bases between the two germline ends. The CDR3 totals 12 residues. The CDR3 DNA follows: TGCAGTGCCGACGACAGTTCCTACGAGCAGTACTTC. Translation gives CSADDSSYEQYF.

The chain carries TRBV20-1 and TRBJ1-4; D not certain. Trimming left V 6 bases short and J 8 bases short, with 16 bases between. The CDR3 is 13 residues long. Germline V lookup: CDR1 DFQATT, CDR2 SNEGSKA (reference sequence). This chain's CDR3 is CSAREDGPEKLFF. Here the CDR3 DNA reads TGCAGTGCGAGGGAGGACGGCCCGGAAAAACTGTTTTTT.

This chain joins TRBV3-1 and TRBJ2-4; 12 positions agree with TRBD2. This CDR3 spans 19 amino acids. Trimming cost V 1 base and J 2 bases; bases outside gene matches: 9. Germline V gene data show CDR1 as LGHDT and CDR2 as YNNKEL (reference sequence). The CDR3 region is CASSQGQLAGGRTKNIQYF. The CDR3 DNA reads TGTGCCAGCAGCCAAGGACAACTAGCGGGGGGTAGGACCAAAAACATTCAGTACTTC.

This clonotype appeared a few times. The rearrangement uses TRBV24-1 and TRBJ2-1; TRBD2 might be the D (6 bases). This CDR3 has 16 amino acids. Trimming took 2 bases from V and 0 from J, leaving 10 bases between them. CDR1 is KGHDR, CDR2 SFDVKD, per germline. In DNA form, the CDR3 reads TGTGCCACCAGTGATTGGGCGGGAAGCTCCTACAATGAGCAGTTCTTC. As protein: CATSDWAGSSYNEQFF.

This clonotype came up a few times. The chain employs TRBV7-9 and TRBJ1-4; TRBD1 is a possible D gene (5 bases). There are 15 residues in the CDR3. CDR1 SEHNR and CDR2 FQNEAQ come from the germline V gene (reference sequence). Between the trimmed V and J ends, which lost 1 base and 8 bases, there was a span of 14 bases. The CDR3 reads CASSLVTGPDEKLFF. DNA for the CDR3: TGTGCCAGCAGCTTAGTTACGGGGCCGGACGAAAAACTGTTTTTT.

The CDR3 region is CASSARQGAYEQYF. In nucleotides, the CDR3 is TGTGCCAGCAGCGCGAGACAGGGGGCCTACGAGCAGTACTTC. This chain connects TRBV9 to TRBJ2-7; 9 positions match TRBD1. Germline trimming cut 3 bases from V and 2 bases from J; bases unmatched to any gene: 3. Germline V gives CDR1 SGDLS, CDR2 YYNGEE. This CDR3 region has 14 residues.

This clonotype was found a few times. This sequence joins TRBV20-1 and TRBJ2-1; 11 nucleotides align to TRBD2. The CDR3 spans 15 residues. Losses at the gene ends were 6 bases for V and 4 bases for J; bases not matched to a gene: 8. Germline V CDR1 and CDR2: DFQATT, SNEGSKA (reference sequence). This CDR3 reads CSAQTGLAVYNEQFF. The CDR3 DNA sequence: TGCAGTGCACAAACGGGACTAGCGGTATACAATGAGCAGTTCTTC.

This clonotype was seen a handful of times. This chain joins TRBV5-6 and TRBJ2-1; the match to TRBD2 covers 10 bases. The CDR3 runs to 16 residues. The germline CDR1 and CDR2 sequences are SGHDT and YYEEEE. V gave up 0 bases and J gave up 8 bases; unmatched junction bases: 8. The CDR3 nucleotides are TGTGCCAGCAGCTTGGGGGGTCTAGCGGGAGCCGATGAGCAGTTCTTC. Encoded protein: CASSLGGLAGADEQFF.

The chain couples TRBV7-6 to TRBJ1-1; 9 bases fit TRBD1. Germline-derived CDR1 and CDR2 are SGHVS and FNYEAQ. There are 14 residues in the CDR3. With V trimmed by 5 bases and J by 11 bases, 12 bases remained unmatched. The DNA of the CDR3 is TGTGCCAGCAGCATAGTCCCGGGACAGGGAGGGGCTTTCTTT. It is translated as CASSIVPGQGGAFF.

This clonotype was recorded at least ten times. The chain combines TRBV12-3 or TRBV12-4 with TRBJ2-6; either TRBD1 or TRBD2 may fit D (5 bases each). V was clipped by 7 bases and J by 1 base, with 8 bases between them. CDR3 length: 14 residues. CDR3 in DNA: TGTGCCAGCACGGGGCGGTCTGGGGCCAACGTCCTGACTTTC. Its protein is CASTGRSGANVLTF.

The V gene is TRBV12-3 or TRBV12-4, the J gene TRBJ2-3; 7 positions agree with TRBD1. J was trimmed by 2 bases and V by 2 bases; bases with no gene match: 10. The CDR3 has 17 amino acids. The CDR3 sequence: CASSLRPLGTDTDTQYF. CDR3 DNA sequence: TGTGCCAGCAGTTTACGCCCCCTCGGGACAGACACAGATACGCAGTATTTT.

To note about this clonotype: It is likely a read error, because the conserved phenylalanine at the end of the CDR3 is missing. The rearrangement uses TRBV11-1 and TRBJ2-1; no clear D gene. The V and J ends lost 4 bases and 7 bases respectively, with 11 bases between them. This CDR3 region has 13 residues. Germline CDR1 and CDR2: SGHAT and FQDESV (reference sequence). For the CDR3, the DNA is TGTGCCAGCAGCTCCCGTTGGGATAATGAGCAGTTCCTC. It codes for CASSSRWDNEQFL.

This clonotype was found a few times. This chain links TRBV6-1 with TRBJ2-3; possibly TRBD2 for D (7 bases). The germline V and J ends were trimmed by 6 bases and 5 bases, with 18 bases remaining between them. This CDR3 spans 15 amino acids. Germline lookup yields CDR1 MNHNS and CDR2 SASEGT. CDR3 coding DNA: TGTGCCAGCAGCCGTCGAGGGGGGGAGGGAGATACGCAGTATTTT. Translating gives CASSRRGGEGDTQYF.

This rearrangement joins TRBV7-2 to TRBJ2-5, with D possibly TRBD2 on 5 matching bases. Germline values: CDR1 SGHTA, CDR2 FQGNSA. V lost 1 base, J lost 2 bases, and 14 bases lay in between. The CDR3 loop spans 16 amino acids. This CDR3 is CASSLDIGGQQETQYF. CDR3 DNA: TGTGCCAGCAGCTTAGATATAGGCGGGCAGCAAGAGACCCAGTACTTC.

The CDR3 loop is CATSRKGRTATQPTNEKLFF. The CDR3 DNA reads TGTGCCACCAGCCGAAAAGGACGCACGGCCACCCAACCAACTAATGAAAAACTGTTTTTT. The chain is built from TRBV24-1 and TRBJ1-4; D gene uncertain. Per the germline V gene, CDR1 is KGHDR and CDR2 is SFDVKD. This CDR3 is built from 20 residues. Between the trimmed V and J ends, which lost 7 bases and 0 bases, there was a span of 26 bases.

V usage is TRBV6-1 and J usage is TRBJ2-1; 7 nucleotides align to TRBD1. With 5 bases clipped from V and 7 bases from J, the junction kept 8 bases outside the gene matches. This CDR3 region has 14 residues. The V gene's germline CDR1 is MNHNS and CDR2 SASEGT. The CDR3 loop is CASSLGAGGNEQFF. The CDR3, as DNA: TGTGCCAGCAGTCTCGGTGCAGGGGGTAATGAGCAGTTCTTC.

This clonotype has just a few counts. The chain links TRBV7-2 to TRBJ2-4; TRBD1 might be the D (6 bases). The CDR3 is 14 residues long. In germline, CDR1 is SGHTA, CDR2 FQGNSA. Trimming left V 5 bases short and J 4 bases short, with 12 bases between. CDR3 sequence reads: CASSPRTDKNIQYF. The CDR3 nucleotides are TGTGCCAGCAGCCCACGGACAGATAAAAACATTCAGTACTTC. Looking up the rest from reference TRBV7-2 and TRBJ2-4 gives the full variable domain: GAGVSQSPSNKVTEKGKDVELRCDPISGHTALYWYRQSLGQGLEFLIYFQGNSAPDKSGLPSDRFSAERTGGSVSTLTIQRTQQEDSAVYLCASSPRTDKNIQYFGAGTRLSVL.

The V call is TRBV12-3 or TRBV12-4, the J call TRBJ2-7; D ambiguous. Trimming took off 6 bases at V and 0 bases at J, with 15 bases between the two ends. The length of the CDR3 is 15 residues. The chain's CDR3 is CASSRTPLSSYEQYF. The CDR3, as DNA: TGTGCCAGCAGCCGGACGCCGCTAAGCTCCTACGAGCAGTACTTC.

In its sample, this clonotype was seen a few times. J is TRBJ2-3 and V is TRBV7-2; weak D call: TRBD2 (6 bases). CDR3 length equals 15 residues. V was clipped by 2 bases and J by 4 bases, with 13 bases between them. Germline assignment: CDR1 SGHTA and CDR2 FQGNSA. In nucleotides, the CDR3 is TGTGCCAGCAGCTTATCCCCGACGGGGGCAGATACGCAGTATTTT. Protein product: CASSLSPTGADTQYF.

The genes are TRBV5-5 and TRBJ2-7; 8 positions match TRBD1. The V gene end was trimmed by 4 bases and the J gene end by 6 bases; junction bases not matched to a gene: 15. This CDR3 region has 16 residues. Germline lookup yields CDR1 SGHKS and CDR2 YYEKEE (reference sequence). In DNA form, the CDR3 reads TGTGCCAGCAGCCCAAACCCCCACGGGACAGGATCCGAGCAGTACTTC. Encoded protein: CASSPNPHGTGSEQYF. Variable domain in full (rest from reference TRBV5-5 and TRBJ2-7): DAGVTQSPTHLIKTRGQQVTLRCSPISGHKSVSWYQQVLGQGPQFIFQYYEKEERGRGNFPDRFSARQFPNYSSELNVNALLLGDSALYLCASSPNPHGTGSEQYFGPGTRLTVT.

This clonotype was detected many times. The chain couples TRBV5-1 to TRBJ2-7; D not certain. The CDR3 has 17 amino acids. Germline V gives CDR1 SGHRS, CDR2 YFSETQ. V was trimmed by 3 bases and J by 7 bases, leaving 26 bases between them. The CDR3 region is CASSYNKEGTKLREQYF. In DNA, the CDR3 is TGCGCCAGCAGCTACAACAAGGAAGGAACGAAACTACGAGAGCAGTACTTC.

CDR3 residues: CATSRDFGPRPNSPLHF. For the CDR3, the DNA is TGTGCCACCAGCAGAGATTTCGGGCCACGCCCCAATTCACCCCTCCACTTT. The chain couples TRBV15 to TRBJ1-6, with D uncertain. The CDR3 is 17 residues long. The V gene lost 0 bases and the J gene lost 7 bases, with 16 bases spanning the gap. The germline gives CDR1 LNHNV, CDR2 YYDKDF (reference sequence).